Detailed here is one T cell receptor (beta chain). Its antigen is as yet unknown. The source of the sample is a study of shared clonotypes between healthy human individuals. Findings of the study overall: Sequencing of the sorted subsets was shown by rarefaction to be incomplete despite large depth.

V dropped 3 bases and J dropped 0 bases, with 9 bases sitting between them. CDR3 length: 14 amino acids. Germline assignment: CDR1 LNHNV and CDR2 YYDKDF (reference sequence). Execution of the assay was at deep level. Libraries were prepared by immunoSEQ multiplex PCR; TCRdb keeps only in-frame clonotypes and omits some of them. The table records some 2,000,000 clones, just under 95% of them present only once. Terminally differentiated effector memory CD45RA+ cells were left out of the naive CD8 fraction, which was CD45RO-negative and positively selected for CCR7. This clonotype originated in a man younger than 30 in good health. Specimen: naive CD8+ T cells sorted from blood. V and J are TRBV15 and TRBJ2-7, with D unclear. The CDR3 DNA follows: TGTGCCACCAGCAGGATGGGCAGCTCCTACGAGCAGTACTTC. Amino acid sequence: CATSRMGSSYEQYF.